The sequence of this T cell receptor (beta chain) was determined in a study of blood T cells in healthy people across ages (dated by TCRdb to between 2014 and 2016). A note on the overall study: In model experiments, template switching captured roughly one uniquely barcoded TCR beta cDNA molecule for every two T cells. For two donors (one aged 18 to 30 and one aged 80 or older), the study analyzed two additional independent replicas of 1 million unique cDNA reads from the same blood draw. The donors were split into four age groups: young (average 16 years), middle-aged (more than 35), aged (approximately 59) and long-lived (roughly 77). To avoid experimental bias, donors of different ages were spread randomly across the sequencing lanes. Age-related changes in TCR beta repertoire diversity were measured in the study by deep sequencing normalized with unique cDNA molecular identifiers. Paper-wide results and their limitations: Estimates of total diversity from one million sequenced T cells were regarded as lower bounds and underestimates. Observed TCR beta diversity correlated strongly with the percentage of naive T cells measured by flow cytometry. Bulk unsorted PBMC profiling prevented conclusive comparison of naive and antigen-experienced compartments. Compared with the aged group, more naive CD4+ T cells, fewer expanded clones and increased TCR diversity were shown by the long-lived group, suggesting age selection. Donor CMV infection status was unknown, potentially confounding age-related changes in expanded clonotypes. Observed TCR beta diversity per million T cells fell roughly linearly with age, and a significant reduction was already apparent by age around 44.

Notes on this clonotype: There is no known antigen for this receptor. Base quality data are lacking; no much larger clone is found one base away.

The donors were roughly 38 Caucasian individuals from Russia, aged roughly 6 to 100 years, who were systemically healthy. Each donor gave ten milliliters of peripheral blood, drawn into EDTA-treated Vacutainer tubes. Ficoll-Paque density-gradient centrifugation was used to isolate PBMCs, with at least 7 million per sample. Total RNA was extracted from PBMCs with Trizol reagent, with at least 5 micrograms obtained per sample. For every donor, an aliquot of PBMCs went through flow cytometry to measure the percentages of naive CD45RAhigh/CD27high T cells. The method behind the library was 5' RACE. The sample was run on an Illumina HiSeq 2500. A second PCR of about 6 to 12 cycles was performed with a sample-barcoded 5' primer and a J-beta primer mix. A template-switch 5' adaptor carrying 12 random nucleotides introduced a unique molecular identifier onto each TCR beta cDNA molecule. At least 3 million CDR3-containing paired-end reads were obtained from each sample. The Mint cDNA synthesis kit, primed by a TRBC-specific oligonucleotide, was used to synthesize first-strand cDNA from all RNA. Following uracil-DNA glycosylase treatment, a first 18-cycle PCR with universal primers M1SS and BC2_uni_R was performed on all cDNA. The study's processing was this. Each sample was normalized by randomly selecting 1 million high-quality reads, each carrying a distinct molecular identifier. Instead of being binned into consensus sequences, reads with shared molecular identifiers were discarded. CDR3 identification, clonotype clustering and error correction used MiTCR with a Q25 quality threshold and the strictest error-elimination algorithm. A nonparametric unseen species model with Euler transformation was used to estimate lower-bound total TCR beta diversity. The public reads were reprocessed in TCRdb via fastp at Q25 and MiXCR, keeping in-frame beta chains. Each CDR3 protein appears once, grouped with its most common genes and DNA. The V and J calls shown here were made by TCRdb, not taken from the authors' results. For this sample the table gives around 940,000 distinct CDR3 sequences, of which 51% were detected only once. The ten largest clones capture 20% to 25% of the sample.

Looking up the germline V gene (reference sequence) yields CDR1 LGHDT and CDR2 YNNKEL. The CDR3 spans 12 residues, from the cysteine through the phenylalanine. The CDR3 DNA has 36 bases and is translated from base 1. The junction carries 6 bases between V and J, which are trimmed by 0 bases and 7 bases respectively. Sequencing was carried out using blood. This TCR was sampled from a woman aged 55-70 years in good health. The chain links TRBV3-1 with TRBJ1-2; the D gene is not confidently resolved. The CDR3: CASSQEVSGYTF. Here is the DNA: TGTGCCAGCAGCCAAGAGGTCTCTGGCTACACCTTC.